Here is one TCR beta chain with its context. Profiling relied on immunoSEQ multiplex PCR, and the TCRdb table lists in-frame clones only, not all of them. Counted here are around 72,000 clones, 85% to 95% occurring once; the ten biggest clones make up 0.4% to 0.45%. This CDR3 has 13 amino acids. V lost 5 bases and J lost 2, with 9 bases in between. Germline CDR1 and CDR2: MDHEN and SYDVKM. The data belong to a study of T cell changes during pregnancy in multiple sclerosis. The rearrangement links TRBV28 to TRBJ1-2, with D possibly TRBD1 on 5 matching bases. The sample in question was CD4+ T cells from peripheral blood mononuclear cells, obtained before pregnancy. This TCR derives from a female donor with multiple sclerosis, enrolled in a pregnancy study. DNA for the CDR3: TGTGCCAGCAGTCTACAGGAGAACTATGGCTACACCTTC. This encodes CASSLQENYGYTF.